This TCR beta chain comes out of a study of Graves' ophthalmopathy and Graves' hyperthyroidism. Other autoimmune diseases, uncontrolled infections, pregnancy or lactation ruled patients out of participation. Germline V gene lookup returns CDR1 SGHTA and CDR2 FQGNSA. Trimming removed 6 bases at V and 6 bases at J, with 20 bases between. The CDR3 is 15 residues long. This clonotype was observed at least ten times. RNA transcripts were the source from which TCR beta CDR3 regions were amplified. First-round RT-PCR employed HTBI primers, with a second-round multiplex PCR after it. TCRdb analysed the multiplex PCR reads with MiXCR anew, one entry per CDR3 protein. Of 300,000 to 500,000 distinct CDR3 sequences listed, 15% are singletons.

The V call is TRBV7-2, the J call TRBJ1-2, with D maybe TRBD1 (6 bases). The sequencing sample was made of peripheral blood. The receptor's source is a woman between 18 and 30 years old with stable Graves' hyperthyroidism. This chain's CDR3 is CASRDNREPWNGYTF. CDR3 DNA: TGTGCCAGCAGGGATAACAGGGAACCCTGGAATGGCTACACCTTC.